This T cell receptor beta chain was profiled in a study of graft-versus-host responses after intestinal transplantation. Findings and caveats of the study: Graft-donor T cell macrochimerism coincided with high graft-versus-host to host-versus-graft clonal ratios in allografts.

As for this clone: The antigen remains undetermined.

Using immunoSEQ multiplex PCR, the repertoire was profiled, and TCRdb retains in-frame clones only, with some absent. The sample yields roughly 30,000 clones, roughly four fifths seen once. Trimming stripped 2 bases from V and 0 bases from J, with 17 bases between. The CDR3 has 18 residues. Germline V gene sequence: CDR1 LGHNA, CDR2 YNFKEQ. This TCR derives from a human donor who received an intestinal transplant. The genes are TRBV4-2 and TRBJ2-1; tentative D call: TRBD1 (7 bases). Sequenced here: unstimulated CD8+ T cells sorted from spleen or lymph node cells, sampled before intestinal transplant. CDR3 coding DNA: TGTGCCAGCAGCCAACCTACAGGGGTCGGGAGCTCCTACAATGAGCAGTTCTTC. It translates to CASSQPTGVGSSYNEQFF.